This entry lists 13 T cell receptor beta chains sequenced from one sample in a study of beta chain features in type 1 diabetes. As every portion of the isolated RNA was reverse transcribed, the sequencing read expressed TCRB transcripts. Method: immunoSEQ multiplex PCR; TCRdb's copy keeps in-frame clones and lacks some. Of roughly 150,000 clones in the sample, around 10% are singletons; the top ten hold over 2%. Sequenced: central memory CD4+ T cells from blood. These receptors all come from a man between 18 and 35 years old in good health.

This clone was recorded a few times. The rearrangement joins TRBV7-6 to TRBJ1-5; D gene uncertain. The V gene's germline CDR1 is SGHVS and CDR2 FNYEAQ. The CDR3 is 13 residues long. With 1 base removed from V and 6 bases from J, the gap between germline ends came to 7 bases. CDR3 nucleotides: TGTGCCAGCAGCTTAGGAGAGGGTCAGCCCCAGCATTTT. Its translation is CASSLGEGQPQHF.

This chain links TRBV27 with TRBJ1-2; 8 nucleotides agree with TRBD1. Germline CDR1 and CDR2: MNHEY and SMNVEV (reference sequence). Trimming at V came to 5 bases and at J to 5 bases, leaving 10 bases not matched to a gene. The CDR3 is 15 residues long. CDR3 sequence: CASSPPGQGSYGYTF. The CDR3 region has the DNA TGTGCCAGCAGTCCGCCCGGACAGGGAAGTTATGGCTACACCTTC.

The V gene is TRBV29-1, the J gene TRBJ2-7; tentatively, D is TRBD1 (8 bases). The CDR3 length is 13 residues. V gave up 7 bases and J gave up 6 bases, with 19 bases separating them. Germline V gives CDR1 SQVTM, CDR2 ANQGSEA. The CDR3 bases are TGCAGCGCACAGGGGGGGGCAGGCTCCGAGCAGTACTTC. Translation gives CSAQGGAGSEQYF.

The chain carries TRBV28 and TRBJ1-2; 8 nucleotides line up with TRBD1. Germline loops: CDR1 MDHEN, CDR2 SYDVKM. V lost 10 bases, J lost 7 bases, and 17 bases stayed unmatched. The CDR3 runs 15 residues. The CDR3, as DNA: TGTGCCACCACCCACCGGCCCGGGACAGGTGGTGGCTACACCTTC. It is translated as CATTHRPGTGGGYTF.

This chain joins TRBV27 and TRBJ1-4, with 7 bases fitting TRBD1. CDR1 is MNHEY and CDR2 is SMNVEV in the germline V gene (reference sequence). V dropped 3 bases and J dropped 8; count of bases not matched to a gene: 9. The CDR3 is made up of 15 amino acids. CDR3: CASSFTGTASEKLFF. In DNA form, the CDR3 reads TGTGCCAGCAGTTTTACCGGGACAGCAAGCGAAAAACTGTTTTTT.

This chain joins TRBV12-5 and TRBJ2-1; no clear D. CDR1 and CDR2 (germline): LGHNT, FRNRAP. The CDR3 is 12 residues long. Between the trimmed V and J ends, which lost 3 bases and 9 bases, there was a span of 9 bases. CDR3 sequence (DNA): TGTGCTAGTGGTTTCGTCGTAGGTGAGCAGTTCTTC. Encoded protein: CASGFVVGEQFF.

At least ten counts were recorded for this clone. This chain links TRBV10-3 with TRBJ2-3; D unclear. CDR3 length: 13 amino acids. From germline, CDR1 is ENHRY and CDR2 SYGVKD. The germline V and J ends were trimmed by 3 bases and 6 bases, with 10 bases remaining between them. CDR3 sequence: CAISEWREDTQYF. As DNA, the CDR3 is TGTGCCATCAGTGAATGGCGTGAGGATACGCAGTATTTT.

This clone was found many times. At one end the junction does not follow the germline gene, possibly because of a read error. The V call is TRBV6-4, the J call TRBJ1-4; D perhaps matches TRBD1 (6 bases). From germline, CDR1 is MRHNA and CDR2 SNTAGT. The CDR3 sequence is 13 residues long. The CDR3 region has the DNA TGTGCCAGCAGACAGGGCTCTAAGGAAAAACTGTTTTTT. This encodes CASRQGSKEKLFF.

This clone was detected a few times. V and J are TRBV10-3 and TRBJ1-1; 10 nucleotides align to TRBD1. The CDR3 sequence is 14 residues long. V was clipped by 2 bases and J by 5 bases; unmatched bases: 2. From germline, CDR1 is ENHRY and CDR2 SYGVKD. The CDR3 loop reads CAISETGQGTEAFF. Here the CDR3 DNA reads TGTGCCATCAGTGAGACGGGACAGGGGACTGAAGCTTTCTTT.

This clone was recorded at least ten times. J is TRBJ2-1 and V is TRBV10-3; 7 bases match TRBD1. Germline assignment: CDR1 ENHRY and CDR2 SYGVKD. The CDR3 has 14 amino acids. V lost 7 bases and J lost 2; bases outside the gene matches: 5. The chain's CDR3 is CAITGDSTYNEQFF. CDR3 in DNA: TGTGCCATCACCGGGGACAGTACCTACAATGAGCAGTTCTTC.

The chain carries TRBV28 and TRBJ1-2; weak D call: TRBD1 (5 bases). The CDR3 extends over 13 amino acids. V lost 3 bases, J lost 5 bases, and 10 bases lay in between. CDR1 and CDR2 (germline): MDHEN, SYDVKM. CDR3 DNA: TGTGCCAGCAGTTTTCCGGGGGGTTATGGCTACACCTTC. As protein: CASSFPGGYGYTF.

The sample holds a few counts of this clone. The chain couples TRBV7-3 to TRBJ1-1; 8 bases are a match to TRBD1. Germline V CDR1 and CDR2: SGHTA, FQGTGA. Losses at the gene ends were 2 bases for V and 1 base for J; bases not matched to a gene: 3. The CDR3 covers 15 residues. The CDR3 DNA follows: TGTGCCAGCAGCTTAGGGGACAGGTGGAACACTGAAGCTTTCTTT. Protein: CASSLGDRWNTEAFF. Combining the CDR3 with reference TRBV7-3 and TRBJ1-1 gives the whole variable domain GAGVSQTPSNKVTEKGKYVELRCDPISGHTALYWYRQSLGQGPEFLIYFQGTGAADDSGLPNDRFFAVRPEGSVSTLKIQRTERGDSAVYLCASSLGDRWNTEAFFGQGTRLTVV.

CDR3 in DNA: TGTGCCAGCGGTCGAACAGGGAGGGGAGAGACCCAGTACTTC. Translation gives CASGRTGRGETQYF. The chain joins TRBV28 to TRBJ2-5; tentatively, D is TRBD2 (7 bases). Deletions cut 8 bases from V and 4 bases from J, with 17 bases between. This CDR3 comprises 14 residues. Per germline, CDR1 MDHEN and CDR2 SYDVKM.